This TCR beta chain was retrieved from a study of graft-versus-host responses after intestinal transplantation (dated by TCRdb to 2020 to 2022). Regarding the study in general: Multivisceral, liver-intestinal, or isolated intestinal transplants were received by the recipients. Every recipient was given anti-thymocyte globulin induction, followed by roughly 3 years of maintenance tacrolimus and steroids. After intestinal transplantation, graft-versus-host and host-versus-graft alloreactive T cell clones in the graft, circulation and bone marrow were tracked using bulk TCR-beta CDR3 sequencing. To identify alloreactive clones, pre-transplant mixed lymphocyte reaction products were sequenced and compared with unstimulated pre-transplant donor and recipient T cells. The cohort enrolled about 23 intestinal transplant recipients, one of whom was a retransplant, and 3 patients without pretransplant specimens were excluded. Donor T cell macrochimerism was defined as a peak of at least 4% donor T cells among recipient peripheral blood mononuclear cells. Samples from three later patients were sequenced in-house on an Illumina MiSeq with MiXCR processing rather than by the commercial service. Results and caveats for the whole study, not just this receptor: The conclusions were limited by the relatively low number and heterogeneity of the intestinal transplant patients. Early after transplant, peak levels of circulating GvH clones were found to be associated with declines in HvG clones. High GvH to HvG T cell clonal ratios were observed in the allografts of patients with donor T cell macrochimerism. GvH clones were detected in recipient bone marrow, and some of these GvH clones were observed earlier in ileal mucosa or blood, consistent with an intestinal mucosal origin.

The germline V gene supplies CDR1 SGHTA and CDR2 FQGNSA. Spanning cysteine to phenylalanine, the CDR3 consists of 14 amino acids. The entry retains the CDR3 DNA only, 42 bases that are in frame from base 1. Relative to germline, V is missing 4 bases and J is missing 14 bases, with 12 bases of the junction outside any gene match. The library was produced with the immunoSEQ multiplex PCR assay. In most patients, genomic DNA was isolated using the Qiagen DNeasy Blood and Tissue Kit and sent frozen to Adaptive Biotechnologies for TCR sequencing. Adaptive Biotechnologies carried out high-throughput TCR-beta CDR3 sequencing of genomic DNA for most patients. On the authors' methods: Adaptive's ImmunoSEQ software supplied the TCR sequencing data for around 19 patients, while MiXCR and VDJtools were used to process a few other patients. To correct CD4 versus CD8 sorting errors, any sequence found in both subsets at a frequency ratio below 5:1 was removed. CDR3 nucleotide sequences shared by donor and recipient were removed because the origin of these sequences could not be assigned. To count as alloreactive, a clone needed at least 2-fold expansion over unstimulated cells and a minimum CFSE-low frequency of 0.002% (template counts) or 0.001% (read counts). Clones were considered mappable if detected in sequenced pre-transplant spleen, lymph node, or MLR CFSE-low populations of the donor or recipient. Cumulative frequency of alloreactive clones was calculated as a percentage of all sequences weighted by copy number. The immuneACCESS repertoire file appears here via TCRdb, limited to in-frame rearrangements. These files lack a portion of the clones; in checked studies, under half of the deficit traces to unresolved V genes, and the cause of the others is not known. Clone size and V and J calls were adopted from that table, with D and trimming inferred from the DNA. The sample contains about 70,000 clones, roughly 94% of them found a single time. The ten most abundant clones make up around 0.53% of the sample.

This clone was picked up one time. The antigen it recognizes is unknown. No much larger clonotype is one base removed from it; base qualities were not supplied. The time point label, read with the paper, signifies: cells obtained before transplantation from donor or recipient. CD3+CD4+ and CD3+CD8+ populations were FACS-sorted from unstimulated pre-transplant donor and recipient cells taken from spleen or lymph nodes. The sequencing used unstimulated CD8+ T cells sorted from spleen or lymph node cells, collected before intestinal transplant. This receptor was obtained from a human donor who received an intestinal transplant. The chain uses TRBV7-2 and TRBJ2-1; TRBD1 fits 9 bases in the junction. In nucleotide form, the sequence is TGTGCCAGCAGCTCCATAGGGGATGGGGACAGGGAGTTCTTC. It translates as CASSSIGDGDREFF.